The rows below give T cell receptor beta chains drawn from one sample of a study of blood T cell repertoires in COVID-19. Assay used: immunoSEQ multiplex PCR; TCRdb lists only in-frame clones, some missing. The sample lists 180,000 or so clones; 85% were seen once. Sequencing was performed on peripheral blood. The receptors come from a woman aged 60-75 years with acute or convalescent COVID-19. The CDR3 runs from the conserved cysteine through the conserved F or W. The D gene is left open where the match is weak. The size field is filled for only some rows; it gives once, few, many or a size class.

J: TRBJ1-5; length: 15; D: NA; V: TRBV19; size: once; CDR3: CASSAQGIGNQPQHF; DNA: TGTGCCAGTAGTGCTCAGGGGATTGGCAATCAGCCCCAGCATTTT
J: TRBJ2-1; length: 15; D: TRBD2; V: TRBV11-3; size: NA; CDR3: CASSLYGREGGEQFF; DNA: TGTGCCAGCAGCTTATACGGGAGGGAAGGTGGTGAGCAGTTCTTC
J: TRBJ1-1; length: 16; D: NA; V: TRBV2; size: NA; CDR3: CASSDSGQIKNTEAFF; DNA: TGTGCCAGCAGTGACAGTGGACAGATTAAGAACACTGAAGCTTTCTTT
J: TRBJ2-3; length: 16; D: TRBD1; V: TRBV2; size: NA; CDR3: CASSWRQGISTDTQYF; DNA: TGTGCCAGCAGTTGGAGACAGGGGATTAGCACAGATACGCAGTATTTT
J: TRBJ2-3; length: 14; D: NA; V: TRBV18; size: few; CDR3: CASSPPTSRDTQYF; DNA: TGTGCCAGCTCACCACCTACTAGCAGAGATACGCAGTATTTT
J: TRBJ1-5; length: 16; D: NA; V: TRBV2; size: once; CDR3: CASSESSPRGNQPQHF; DNA: TGTGCCAGCAGTGAGTCTTCTCCGCGCGGGAATCAGCCCCAGCATTTT
J: TRBJ1-3; length: 16; D: TRBD1; V: TRBV19; size: NA; CDR3: CASSNYRGSSGNTIYF; DNA: TGTGCCAGTAGTAACTACAGGGGGAGCTCTGGAAACACCATATATTTT
J: TRBJ2-1; length: 17; D: TRBD2; V: TRBV5-6; size: NA; CDR3: CASSLRHLAGGINEQFF; DNA: TGTGCCAGCAGCTTAAGGCACTTAGCGGGAGGAATTAATGAGCAGTTCTTC
J: TRBJ2-2; length: 17; D: TRBD2; V: TRBV7-8; size: NA; CDR3: CASSLTGTSGNTGELFF; DNA: TGTGCCAGCAGCTTAACCGGGACTAGCGGAAACACCGGGGAGCTGTTTTTT
J: TRBJ2-7; length: 15; D: NA; V: TRBV5-8; size: once; CDR3: CASSSQGGAAYEQYF; DNA: TGTGCCAGCAGCTCGCAGGGCGGGGCTGCCTACGAGCAGTACTTC
J: TRBJ2-1; length: 16; D: NA; V: TRBV6-2/TRBV6-3; size: NA; CDR3: CASSYSEEVSYNEQFF; DNA: TGTGCCAGCAGTTACTCCGAGGAGGTCTCCTACAATGAGCAGTTCTTC
J: TRBJ1-1; length: 14; D: NA; V: TRBV7-8; size: few; CDR3: CASSLKTRNTEAFF; DNA: TGTGCCAGCAGCTTGAAAACTCGAAACACTGAAGCTTTCTTT
J: TRBJ2-1; length: 14; D: NA; V: TRBV28; size: NA; CDR3: CASCLPSRVHEQFF; DNA: TGTGCCAGCTGCCTCCCCTCCAGGGTACATGAGCAGTTCTTC
J: TRBJ2-5; length: 15; D: NA; V: TRBV5-1; size: NA; CDR3: CASSLVPSEVETQYF; DNA: TGCGCCAGCAGCTTGGTGCCTAGCGAGGTGGAGACCCAGTACTTC
J: TRBJ1-5; length: 14; D: NA; V: TRBV19; size: NA; CDR3: CASREQGSNQPQHF; DNA: TGTGCCAGTAGGGAACAGGGCTCCAATCAGCCCCAGCATTTT
J: TRBJ1-2; length: 13; D: NA; V: TRBV28; size: NA; CDR3: CASSLLGPGGYTF; DNA: TGTGCCAGCAGTTTACTCGGGCCGGGGGGCTACACCTTC
J: TRBJ2-3; length: 14; D: NA; V: TRBV5-1; size: NA; CDR3: CASSSGQRPDTQYF; DNA: TGCGCCAGCAGCAGCGGGCAAAGGCCAGATACGCAGTATTTT
J: TRBJ2-3; length: 13; D: NA; V: TRBV5-1; size: NA; CDR3: CASSSGATDTQYF; DNA: TGCGCCAGCAGCTCGGGAGCCACAGATACGCAGTATTTT
J: TRBJ1-1; length: 13; D: NA; V: TRBV30; size: NA; CDR3: CAWRGAGSTEAFF; DNA: TGTGCCTGGAGGGGCGCCGGGAGCACTGAAGCTTTCTTT
J: TRBJ1-1; length: 13; D: NA; V: TRBV9; size: NA; CDR3: CASSVQRDTEAFF; DNA: TGTGCCAGCAGCGTCCAGAGGGACACTGAAGCTTTCTTT
J: TRBJ1-1; length: 14; D: NA; V: TRBV5-6; size: NA; CDR3: CASSLGQANTEAFF; DNA: TGTGCCAGCAGCTTGGGGCAGGCCAACACTGAAGCTTTCTTT
J: TRBJ2-1; length: 12; D: NA; V: TRBV19; size: NA; CDR3: CASSPLRNEQFF; DNA: TGTGCCAGTAGCCCCCTCCGCAATGAGCAGTTCTTC
J: TRBJ1-5; length: 14; D: NA; V: TRBV30; size: few; CDR3: CAWSEGGALGAQHF; DNA: TGTGCCTGGAGTGAAGGAGGGGCCCTCGGGGCCCAGCATTTT
J: TRBJ2-5; length: 16; D: TRBD2; V: TRBV3-1/TRBV3-2; size: NA; CDR3: CASSPGLAGGQETQYF; DNA: TGTGCCAGCAGCCCAGGACTAGCGGGAGGTCAAGAGACCCAGTACTTC
J: TRBJ2-1; length: 14; D: NA; V: TRBV9; size: NA; CDR3: CASSVTSNGGEQFF; DNA: TGTGCCAGCAGCGTAACGTCCAACGGCGGTGAGCAGTTCTTC
J: TRBJ2-1; length: 15; D: NA; V: TRBV24-1; size: NA; CDR3: CATSASGRVYNEQFF; DNA: TGTGCCACCAGTGCCTCCGGCAGGGTCTACAATGAGCAGTTCTTC
J: TRBJ1-2; length: 13; D: NA; V: TRBV25-1; size: NA; CDR3: CASSDRNNYGYTF; DNA: TGTGCCAGCAGTGACAGGAATAACTATGGCTACACCTTC
J: TRBJ1-6; length: 16; D: NA; V: TRBV5-1; size: NA; CDR3: CASSLRWDQGNSPLHF; DNA: TGCGCCAGCAGCTTGAGGTGGGACCAGGGGAATTCACCCCTCCACTTT
J: TRBJ1-1; length: 17; D: TRBD1; V: TRBV11-2; size: NA; CDR3: CASSWAPRGRGGTEAFF; DNA: TGTGCCAGCAGCTGGGCCCCCAGGGGGCGCGGGGGAACTGAAGCTTTCTTT
J: TRBJ2-5; length: 13; D: NA; V: TRBV3-1/TRBV3-2; size: NA; CDR3: CASSHSGEETQYF; DNA: TGTGCCAGCAGCCATTCAGGGGAAGAGACCCAGTACTTC
J: TRBJ1-1; length: 13; D: TRBD1; V: TRBV28; size: NA; CDR3: CASSSSGGTEAFF; DNA: TGTGCCAGCAGTTCCTCAGGGGGCACTGAAGCTTTCTTT
J: TRBJ2-1; length: 15; D: TRBD2; V: TRBV9; size: NA; CDR3: CASSDSGRVRNEQFF; DNA: TGTGCCAGCAGCGATAGCGGGAGAGTTCGTAATGAGCAGTTCTTC